The 21 T cell receptor beta chains in this list originate from one sample, sequenced in a study of T-cell reconstitution after alpha-beta-depleted transplantation in children. Using unique molecular identifiers, the investigators prepared the TCRbeta library. TCRdb recomputed calls from the PCR reads with MiXCR, one row per CDR3 protein. The sample has approximately 300,000 distinct CDR3 sequences, around 10% seen once. This sample comprised PBMCs, obtained before TCRalphabeta/CD19-depleted stem cell transplant. The receptors shown here come from a boy in the first two years of life with acute myeloid leukemia, due to receive a stem cell transplant.

This clonotype was found many times. V usage is TRBV27 and J usage is TRBJ1-1; 11 bases line up with TRBD1. The germline V gene encodes CDR1 MNHEY and CDR2 SMNVEV (reference sequence). The CDR3 is made up of 16 amino acids. The V and J ends lost 6 bases and 4 bases, in that order; junction bases with no gene match: 10. CDR3 protein: CASRSGTGGILTEAFF. In nucleotides, the CDR3 is TGTGCCAGCAGGTCCGGGACAGGGGGAATTCTCACTGAAGCTTTCTTT.

This clonotype came up many times. The V gene is TRBV15, the J gene TRBJ2-7; D may be TRBD2 (6 bases). With 4 bases removed from V and 3 bases from J, the gap between germline ends came to 16 bases. The CDR3 is 15 amino acids. CDR1 is LNHNV and CDR2 is YYDKDF in the germline V gene (reference sequence). The CDR3 protein is CATSNVGRLDYEQYF. CDR3 nucleotides: TGTGCCACCAGCAATGTCGGGAGACTAGACTACGAGCAGTACTTC.

This clonotype was found many times. The gene calls are TRBV7-2 and TRBJ2-1; TRBD2 matches 9 bases. Germline CDR1 reads SGHTA; CDR2 reads FQGNSA. The ends lost 4 bases at V and 2 bases at J; junction bases unmatched: 6. This CDR3 comprises 16 residues. The CDR3 DNA sequence: TGTGCCAGCAGCTGGGGGAGCGGGAGGCCCTACAATGAGCAGTTCTTC. The encoded protein is CASSWGSGRPYNEQFF. The full variable domain, in which reference TRBV7-2 and TRBJ2-1 provide the parts outside the CDR3, is GAGVSQSPSNKVTEKGKDVELRCDPISGHTALYWYRQSLGQGLEFLIYFQGNSAPDKSGLPSDRFSAERTGGSVSTLTIQRTQQEDSAVYLCASSWGSGRPYNEQFFGPGTRLTVL.

This clonotype was observed at least ten times. V is TRBV12-3 or TRBV12-4 and J is TRBJ1-1; no reliable D call. CDR3 length: 13 amino acids. Trimming left V 1 base short and J 4 bases short, with 7 bases between. The CDR3 DNA follows: TGTGCCAGCAGTTTAGAGCTGTCCACTGAAGCTTTCTTT. Translation: CASSLELSTEAFF.

With regard to this clonotype: A junction boundary mismatches the germline segment, possibly from a read error. This rearrangement joins TRBV28 to TRBJ2-1; TRBD2 matches at 8 bases. The germline V gene has CDR1 MDHEN and CDR2 SYDVKM. The CDR3 contains 16 residues. CDR3: CASSPLAGSSYNDQFF. DNA for the CDR3: TGTGCCAGCAGTCCCCTAGCGGGTAGCTCCTACAATGACCAGTTCTTC.

This sequence joins TRBV3-1 and TRBJ2-1, with TRBD1 matching 8 bases. V shed 3 bases, J shed 9 bases, and the junction held 7 bases outside the gene matches. Germline values: CDR1 LGHDT, CDR2 YNNKEL (reference sequence). The CDR3 consists of 14 residues. DNA of the CDR3: TGTGCCAGCAGCCAGGGGGACAGGCAGGGTGAGCAGTTCTTC. This encodes CASSQGDRQGEQFF.

There are a few counts of this clonotype. The chain links TRBV13 to TRBJ2-7, with 11 bases lining up with TRBD2. The junction had 12 bases not matched to a gene; V was cut back by 11 bases and J by 0 bases. CDR1 and CDR2 (germline): PRHDT, FYEKMQ (reference sequence). The CDR3 runs 16 residues. The DNA of the CDR3 is TGTGCCTGCATCCCGATCGGGACTAGCGGCTCCTACGAGCAGTACTTC. It codes for CACIPIGTSGSYEQYF.

This clonotype was seen repeatedly, ten times or more. The rearrangement links TRBV28 to TRBJ1-1; D remains ambiguous. The CDR3 runs to 11 residues. Trimming cost V 2 bases and J 7 bases, with 5 bases left between them. CDR1 is MDHEN and CDR2 is SYDVKM in the germline V gene. This CDR3 is CASSLRLEAFF. CDR3 nucleotides: TGTGCCAGCAGTTTAAGGCTTGAAGCTTTCTTT.

There are many counts of this clonotype. The rearrangement uses TRBV7-2 and TRBJ2-5, with D hard to call. V lost 5 bases and J 2 bases, leaving 12 bases between the germline ends. From germline, CDR1 is SGHTA and CDR2 FQGNSA. This CDR3 has 14 amino acids. DNA of the CDR3: TGTGCCAGCAGCCCGACGGTGTCTCAAGAGACCCAGTACTTC. Protein: CASSPTVSQETQYF.

Ten or more counts support this clonotype. The V gene is TRBV5-1, the J gene TRBJ2-3; D perhaps matches TRBD1 (6 bases). Germline lookup yields CDR1 SGHRS and CDR2 YFSETQ. V dropped 6 bases and J dropped 2 bases, with 13 bases sitting between them. The CDR3 extends over 14 amino acids. Here the CDR3 DNA reads TGCGCCAGCACCCCAAGACAGGACACAGATACGCAGTATTTT. Its protein is CASTPRQDTDTQYF.

This chain uses TRBV7-8 with TRBJ1-5; the D is unclear. The CDR3 contains 15 residues. With 5 bases removed from V and 0 bases from J, the gap between germline ends came to 11 bases. Germline loops: CDR1 SGHVS, CDR2 FQNEAQ. In DNA, the CDR3 is TGTGCCAGCAGCCAGGACGGTTCTAGCAATCAGCCCCAGCATTTT. This encodes CASSQDGSSNQPQHF. Looking up the rest from reference TRBV7-8 and TRBJ1-5 gives the full variable domain: GAGVSQSPRYKVAKRGQDVALRCDPISGHVSLFWYQQALGQGPEFLTYFQNEAQLDKSGLPSDRFFAERPEGSVSTLKIQRTQQEDSAVYLCASSQDGSSNQPQHFGDGTRLSIL.

This clonotype was found many times. The chain combines TRBV12-3 or TRBV12-4 with TRBJ2-5, with 10 bases that match TRBD1. Trimming took 8 bases from V and 5 from J; bases not matched to a gene: 11. The length of the CDR3 is 15 residues. Here the CDR3 DNA reads TGTGCCAGCGAACCCTTGGACAGGGGGAGGGAGACCCAGTACTTC. Translating it yields CASEPLDRGRETQYF.

Only a few counts were recorded for this clonotype. This chain joins TRBV7-9 and TRBJ1-1, with 10 bases lining up with TRBD1. This CDR3 comprises 16 residues. Germline V CDR1 and CDR2: SEHNR, FQNEAQ (reference sequence). Trimming removed 3 bases from V and 1 base from J; junction bases left unmatched: 5. The CDR3 region has the DNA TGTGCCAGCAGCTTCCCGGGACAGGGGAAGAACACTGAAGCTTTCTTT. Its translation is CASSFPGQGKNTEAFF.

This chain joins TRBV12-3 or TRBV12-4 and TRBJ2-7; unclear D gene. This CDR3 comprises 13 residues. V was cut by 5 bases and J by 5 bases, with 13 bases left in between. CDR3 protein: CASSRLKVHEQYF. For the CDR3, the DNA is TGTGCCAGCAGTCGCCTAAAGGTCCACGAGCAGTACTTC.

CDR3 DNA: TGTGCCACCAGTGATTTGTTTAGCGGGGGGGCGGATGAGCAGTTCTTC. Translation gives CATSDLFSGGADEQFF. The chain links TRBV24-1 to TRBJ2-1, with 11 positions matching TRBD2. The germline V gene encodes CDR1 KGHDR and CDR2 SFDVKD. The CDR3 has 16 residues. Losses at the gene ends were 0 bases for V and 8 bases for J; bases not matched to a gene: 5.

This clonotype was picked up many times. CDR3 DNA sequence: TGCGCCAGCAGCCCCGAGCAGGGTTTTACTGAAGCTTTCTTT. Its protein is CASSPEQGFTEAFF. J is TRBJ1-1 and V is TRBV5-1; maybe TRBD1 (5 bases). The ends were cut back, 4 bases at V and 5 bases at J, with 15 bases in the middle. This CDR3 comprises 14 residues. CDR1 and CDR2 (germline): SGHRS, YFSETQ.

V is TRBV7-9 and J is TRBJ1-1; a possible D gene is TRBD1 (6 bases). Germline V lookup: CDR1 SEHNR, CDR2 FQNEAQ (reference sequence). This CDR3 is 14 amino acids long. Between the trimmed V and J ends, which lost 5 bases and 3 bases, there was a span of 13 bases. CDR3: CASSRQVRDTEAFF. The CDR3 bases are TGTGCCAGCAGCCGACAGGTCCGGGACACTGAAGCTTTCTTT.

Many counts were recorded for this clonotype. The chain is built from TRBV9 and TRBJ1-2; possibly TRBD1 for D (5 bases). V gave up 1 base and J gave up 5 bases, with 12 bases separating them. The V gene's germline CDR1 is SGDLS and CDR2 YYNGEE. The CDR3 extends over 14 amino acids. Here the CDR3 reads CASSVFGGSYGYTF. DNA for the CDR3: TGTGCCAGCAGCGTATTTGGGGGGAGTTATGGCTACACCTTC.

This clonotype was counted many times. The chain employs TRBV20-1 and TRBJ2-1, with 9 bases lining up with TRBD2. The CDR3 length is 15 residues. Germline V gives CDR1 DFQATT, CDR2 SNEGSKA (reference sequence). Trimming took 0 bases from V and 7 from J; bases not matched to a gene: 7. The CDR3 region has the DNA TGCAGTGCTAGAGATATGCGGGGGGGTACGAATGAGCAGTTCTTC. Its translation: CSARDMRGGTNEQFF.

The table lists this clonotype with many counts. The chain joins TRBV29-1 to TRBJ1-1, with a tentative D call TRBD1 (5 bases). The CDR3 has 13 amino acids. Germline assignment: CDR1 SQVTM and CDR2 ANQGSEA. Trimming left V 5 bases short and J 0 bases short, with 10 bases between. CDR3 nucleotides: TGCAGCGTTCGGGGGGTATTGAACACTGAAGCTTTCTTT. Its protein is CSVRGVLNTEAFF.

This clonotype was detected many times. V and J are TRBV3-1 and TRBJ2-2; D is unresolved. The V end lost 1 base, the J end lost 4 bases, and 10 bases lay between the germline ends. This CDR3 contains 15 residues. Germline CDR1 is LGHDT and CDR2 is YNNKEL (reference sequence). The CDR3 DNA follows: TGTGCCAGCAGCCAAGGACGCACAGCCACCGGGGAGCTGTTTTTT. Translation gives CASSQGRTATGELFF.